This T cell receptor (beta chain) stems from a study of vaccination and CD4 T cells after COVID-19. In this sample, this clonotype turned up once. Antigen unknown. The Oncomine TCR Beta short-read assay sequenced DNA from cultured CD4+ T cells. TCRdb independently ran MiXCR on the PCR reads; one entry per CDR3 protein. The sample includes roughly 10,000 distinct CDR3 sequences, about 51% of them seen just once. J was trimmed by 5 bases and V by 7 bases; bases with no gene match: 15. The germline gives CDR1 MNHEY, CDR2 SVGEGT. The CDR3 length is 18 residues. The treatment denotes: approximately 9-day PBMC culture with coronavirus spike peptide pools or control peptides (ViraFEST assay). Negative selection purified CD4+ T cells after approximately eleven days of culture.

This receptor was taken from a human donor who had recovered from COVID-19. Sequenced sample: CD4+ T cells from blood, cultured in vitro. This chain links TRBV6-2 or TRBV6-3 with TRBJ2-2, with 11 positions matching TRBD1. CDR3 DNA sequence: TGTGCCAGCACCTTCGGACAGGGGGCGCTTATAATGACCGGGGAGCTGTTTTTT. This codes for CASTFGQGALIMTGELFF.